This T cell receptor beta chain was sequenced during a study of T cell repertoires in cytomegalovirus infection (dated by TCRdb to between 2019 and 2020). About the full investigation: The peptide stimulations were aimed at well-studied HLA-B-restricted epitopes as well as recently identified HLA-C-restricted CMV epitopes, whose presentation resists viral immunomodulation. The HLA type of each donor mattered for the analysis, because public TCR beta signatures pointed to carriage of CMV infection along with the matching HLA type. On the study overall, not on this receptor specifically: Carriers of CMV infection plus the relevant HLA type were discriminated by the cumulative frequency of public TCR beta family members in the study cohort and in an independent roughly 370-donor cohort. The ex vivo response was dominated by HLA-C-restricted CMV-specific TCR beta clonotypes, which also provided the single most frequent clonotype in two of eight donors.

The data were produced on an Illumina HiSeq 1500. TCRdb reworked the public reads: Q25 trimming with fastp, MiXCR clone assembly, productive beta chains retained. Each record represents a unique CDR3 protein, reported with the most common genes and DNA among its rows. The sample has more than 65,000 distinct CDR3 sequences on record, 45% to 50% of them singletons. The top ten hold 93% of the sample. About this clonotype: Its cognate antigen has yet to be identified. Per-base quality was not reported, and no clone a single base away is much larger than it.

The sample's treatment or condition, from its label and the paper: in vitro stimulation with specific CMV peptide epitopes to enrich CMV-specific T cells. This TCR was sampled from a human donor in good health (CMV status not recorded). Some clones in this sample may be carry-over from other donors' samples. Specimen: CD8+ T cells from cultured PBMCs, collected from culture after CMV antigen stimulation.

CDR3 region: CASRIGLASGYNEQFF. The DNA sequence reads TGTGCCAGCAGGATAGGTCTAGCGAGCGGTTACAATGAGCAGTTCTTC. The rearrangement joined TRBV27 to TRBJ2-1, and the D gene may be TRBD2, 6 bases matching. CDR1 and CDR2 (MNHEY, SMNVEV) derive from the germline V gene (reference sequence). Spanning cysteine to phenylalanine, the CDR3 consists of 16 amino acids. The read is trimmed to its CDR3 DNA, 48 bases read in frame from base 1. A distance of 19 bases separates the germline ends of V and J, which lose 6 bases and 4 bases respectively.